This section outlines one T cell receptor (beta chain) sequence together with its context. The germline V gene has CDR1 SGDLS and CDR2 YYNGEE. The CDR3 totals 17 residues. Trimming at V came to 3 bases and at J to 4 bases, leaving 14 bases not matched to a gene. The table came from immunoSEQ multiplex PCR; TCRdb's copy has only in-frame clones and leaves some out. The sample consists of some 77,000 clones, 90% to 95% of them appearing once. The record originates from a study of technical replicates of blood from several donors. The receptor was derived from a human donor in good health. This chain links TRBV9 with TRBJ2-3; 7 nucleotides line up with TRBD2. Sequenced sample: T cells isolated from PBMCs. CDR3 in amino acids: CASSAPGRSRGADTQYF. Written as DNA, the CDR3 is TGTGCCAGCAGCGCACCGGGCCGCTCACGGGGGGCAGATACGCAGTATTTT.